A selection of T cell receptor beta chains follows, all from one sample in a study of blood T cells in healthy people across ages. TCRdb used MiXCR to reprocess the 5' RACE reads, holding one entry per CDR3 protein. This sample has around 1.7 million distinct CDR3 sequences, with 28% found just once. Sequenced: blood. These receptors all stem from a woman between 25 and 40 years old in good health. The CDR3 runs from the conserved cysteine through the conserved F or W. Fields, in order: D gene, CDR3 length, clone size, V gene, J gene, CDR3 protein, CDR3 DNA. The D gene is left open where the match is weak. Part of the rows lack a size; the others show once, few, many or a class for expanded clones.

NA	12	many	TRBV12-3/TRBV12-4	TRBJ1-2	CASSPTGNSYTF	TGTGCCAGCAGTCCAACAGGGAACAGCTACACCTTC
NA	11	many	TRBV29-1	TRBJ1-1	CSGRVGTEAFF	TGCAGCGGCAGGGTCGGCACTGAAGCTTTCTTT
NA	15	few	TRBV5-1	TRBJ2-4	CASSLVEGAENIQYF	TGCGCCAGCAGCTTGGTGGAGGGGGCAGAGAACATTCAGTACTTC
TRBD1	15	NA	TRBV5-5	TRBJ2-1	CASSLDRGGYKEQFF	TGTGCCAGCAGCCTGGACAGGGGTGGCTACAAGGAGCAGTTCTTC
NA	13	few	TRBV6-5	TRBJ1-1	CASSYRGWTEAFF	TGTGCCAGCAGTTACAGGGGGTGGACTGAAGCTTTCTTT
NA	12	NA	TRBV19	TRBJ2-5	CASSAGLVTQYF	TGTGCCAGTAGTGCGGGATTGGTGACCCAGTACTTC
NA	15	NA	TRBV18	TRBJ2-5	CASSPVSDPAGTQYF	TGTGCCAGCTCACCAGTTTCGGACCCAGCGGGGACCCAGTACTTC
NA	13	NA	TRBV30	TRBJ2-5	CAWIPLDQETQYF	TGTGCCTGGATTCCGCTCGATCAAGAGACCCAGTACTTC
TRBD2	13	NA	TRBV7-9	TRBJ2-7	CVSTGSGLGEQYF	TGTGTCAGCACAGGTAGCGGGTTGGGCGAGCAGTACTTC
TRBD2	15	many	TRBV7-2	TRBJ2-5	CASSPTSGNQETQYF	TGTGCCAGCAGCCCGACTAGCGGGAATCAAGAGACCCAGTACTTC
NA	12	NA	TRBV10-2	TRBJ1-1	CASSEGVTEAFF	TGCGCCAGCAGTGAGGGAGTCACTGAAGCTTTCTTT
NA	13	many	TRBV12-3/TRBV12-4	TRBJ1-2	CASTQAGGYGYTF	TGTGCCAGCACCCAAGCGGGAGGCTACGGCTACACCTTC
NA	15	few	TRBV4-1	TRBJ2-3	CASSQALFGTDTQYF	TGCGCCAGCAGCCAAGCCCTGTTCGGGACAGATACGCAGTATTTT
NA	18	few	TRBV10-3	TRBJ1-4	CAISDDSWRAGQGEKLFF	TGTGCCATCAGTGATGATTCATGGAGGGCAGGTCAAGGTGAAAAACTGTTTTTT
NA	14	NA	TRBV3-1	TRBJ2-1	CVSSRRGPYNEQFF	TGTGTCAGCAGCCGCCGGGGGCCTTACAATGAGCAGTTCTTC
TRBD2	17	once	TRBV19	TRBJ2-1	CASSPDLTSGSGNEQFF	TGTGCCAGTAGCCCGGATCTGACTAGCGGGAGTGGGAATGAGCAGTTCTTC
NA	12	NA	TRBV24-1	TRBJ1-1	CATSERGGEAFF	TGTGCCACCAGTGAACGAGGAGGAGAAGCTTTCTTT
NA	16	NA	TRBV5-1	TRBJ1-6	CASSLSSGRGSSPLHF	TGCGCCAGCAGCTTGAGTTCCGGCCGGGGGAGTTCACCCCTCCACTTT
TRBD1	16	NA	TRBV14	TRBJ1-2	CASSPGGTGSMYGCTF	TGTGCCAGCAGCCCGGGAGGGACAGGGTCCATGTATGGCTGCACCTTC
NA	15	few	TRBV6-1	TRBJ2-2	CASRPGRQNTGELFF	TGTGCCAGCAGACCAGGCCGGCAGAACACCGGGGAGCTGTTTTTT
NA	17	NA	TRBV14	TRBJ1-1	CASSQQPKGPTNTEAFF	TGTGCCAGCAGCCAACAGCCTAAAGGGCCAACCAACACTGAAGCTTTCTTT
NA	12	many	TRBV5-1	TRBJ2-7	CASRDVYYEQYF	TGCGCCAGCCGGGACGTGTACTACGAGCAGTACTTC
TRBD2	14	NA	TRBV7-2	TRBJ2-7	CASGRWASGAEQYF	TGTGCCAGCGGCCGGTGGGCTAGCGGGGCCGAGCAGTACTTC
NA	14	NA	TRBV20-1	TRBJ2-3	CSAQLGGQTDTQYF	TGCAGTGCCCAGCTCGGGGGGCAGACAGATACGCAGTATTTT
TRBD1	17	few	TRBV6-2/TRBV6-3	TRBJ2-2	CASSFSGQGENTGELFF	TGTGCCAGCAGTTTCTCCGGACAGGGGGAGAACACCGGGGAGCTGTTTTTT
NA	15	many	TRBV4-1	TRBJ1-2	CASSPRGGANYGYTF	TGCGCCAGCAGCCCCCGGGGGGGAGCTAACTATGGCTACACCTTC
TRBD2	17	few	TRBV9	TRBJ2-1	CASSALGTSGGAYEQFF	TGTGCCAGCAGCGCCCTCGGGACTAGCGGGGGGGCATATGAGCAGTTCTTC
NA	15	few	TRBV2	TRBJ2-3	CASSEQGGEGDTQYF	TGTGCCAGCAGTGAACAGGGGGGTGAGGGAGATACGCAGTATTTT
NA	17	NA	TRBV13	TRBJ2-1	CASSLSRSGRSYNEQFF	TGTGCCAGCAGCTTGTCGCGCAGCGGGCGCTCCTACAATGAGCAGTTCTTC
TRBD2	14	NA	TRBV3-1	TRBJ2-1	CASGPSGRFDEQFF	TGTGCCAGCGGACCTAGCGGGAGGTTCGATGAGCAGTTCTTC
NA	14	NA	TRBV20-1	TRBJ1-2	CSARLAGSAYSYTF	TGCAGTGCTAGATTGGCGGGGTCGGCGTATAGCTACACCTTC
TRBD2	14	many	TRBV28	TRBJ2-1	CASSPPGRAKEQFF	TGTGCCAGCAGTCCGCCTGGGAGGGCCAAGGAGCAGTTCTTC
NA	14	few	TRBV7-9	TRBJ2-3	CASSLEAEEDTQYF	TGTGCCAGCAGCTTAGAGGCAGAAGAAGATACGCAGTATTTT
TRBD1	16	NA	TRBV10-3	TRBJ2-7	CAISGGQTGGGNEQYF	TGTGCCATCAGTGGGGGCCAGACAGGGGGTGGAAACGAGCAGTACTTC
NA	17	many	TRBV4-1	TRBJ2-6	CASSQGRGGSGANVLTF	TGCGCCAGCAGCCAAGGCAGGGGGGGCTCTGGGGCCAACGTCCTGACTTTC
NA	17	NA	TRBV5-1	TRBJ2-1	CASSLVFGLADPNEQFF	TGCGCCAGCAGCTTGGTGTTTGGTCTAGCCGACCCCAATGAGCAGTTCTTC
NA	13	NA	TRBV20-1	TRBJ1-2	CSARDGRGDGYTF	TGCAGTGCTAGAGATGGGCGAGGGGATGGCTACACCTTC
NA	13	few	TRBV20-1	TRBJ2-1	CSAKKLENNEQFF	TGCAGTGCTAAGAAACTGGAAAACAATGAGCAGTTCTTC
NA	14	NA	TRBV3-1	TRBJ1-1	CASSHLQGNTEAFF	TGTGCCAGCAGCCACTTGCAGGGGAACACTGAAGCTTTCTTT
NA	14	few	TRBV5-1	TRBJ2-5	CASTSGAVVETQYF	TGCGCCAGCACTAGTGGGGCCGTGGTAGAGACCCAGTACTTC
NA	14	few	TRBV2	TRBJ1-5	CASKGGVGNQPQHF	TGTGCCAGCAAAGGGGGGGTTGGCAATCAGCCCCAGCATTTT
NA	13	NA	TRBV6-2/TRBV6-3	TRBJ2-3	CAGSAGKRDTQYF	TGTGCCGGTAGCGCGGGGAAGAGAGATACGCAGTATTTT
TRBD2	14	many	TRBV5-1	TRBJ2-7	CASSPSGSSYEQYF	TGCGCCAGCAGTCCGAGCGGGAGCTCCTACGAGCAGTACTTC
NA	14	NA	TRBV7-9	TRBJ2-1	CASSLRNTGNEQFF	TGTGCCAGCAGCTTAAGGAATACTGGGAATGAGCAGTTCTTC
TRBD2	16	few	TRBV28	TRBJ2-7	CASSRIGSGEGYEQYF	TGTGCCAGCAGCCGTATAGGTAGCGGGGAGGGCTACGAGCAGTACTTC
NA	12	NA	TRBV20-1	TRBJ2-5	CSAVGLLQTQYF	TGCAGTGCTGTAGGACTGCTCCAGACCCAGTACTTC
TRBD1	14	many	TRBV7-2	TRBJ2-1	CASSFDRAPNEQFF	TGTGCCAGCAGCTTTGACAGGGCCCCCAATGAGCAGTTCTTC
NA	15	NA	TRBV27	TRBJ1-5	CASSPTWATKQPQHF	TGTGCCAGCAGTCCCACGTGGGCAACGAAACAGCCCCAGCATTTT
NA	13	few	TRBV18	TRBJ2-7	CASSPLDARGQYF	TGTGCCAGCTCACCATTGGACGCTCGGGGGCAGTACTTC
NA	14	NA	TRBV20-1	TRBJ1-6	CSATRDGGISPLHF	TGCAGTGCTACCCGGGACGGGGGTATTTCACCCCTCCACTTT
NA	14	few	TRBV7-2	TRBJ2-5	CASSPLRSQETQYF	TGTGCCAGCAGCCCCCTCCGGAGCCAAGAGACCCAGTACTTC
TRBD2	16	NA	TRBV6-2/TRBV6-3	TRBJ2-1	CASRGMTSEYYNEQFF	TGTGCCAGCAGGGGGATGACTAGCGAGTACTACAATGAGCAGTTCTTC
NA	15	few	TRBV18	TRBJ2-2	CASSPPFPNTGELFF	TGTGCCAGCTCACCACCCTTCCCGAACACCGGGGAGCTGTTTTTT
TRBD1	15	few	TRBV27	TRBJ2-1	CASSRRDRVYNEQFF	TGTGCCAGCAGTCGCCGGGACAGAGTCTACAATGAGCAGTTCTTC